These 23 T cell receptor beta chains share one sample of origin, sequenced in a study of tumor-infiltrating lymphocytes in primary liver carcinoma. Investigators took RNA and DNA out together from roughly 21-30 mg of unsorted bulk tissue. Synthesis of TCR beta cDNA was carried out from 500 ng total RNA with a constant-region primer. Researchers made the TCR beta libraries by running three nested multiplex PCR rounds with slightly modified ARM-PCR. Each of the first two PCR rounds ran approximately 9 cycles with TRBV1-TRBV30 forward and C-beta reverse primers. TCRdb analysed the multiplex PCR reads with MiXCR anew, one entry per CDR3 protein. The sample contains roughly 80,000 distinct CDR3 sequences, 69% of which appear only once. Specimen: tumor-adjacent normal liver tissue. The receptors were sampled from a man between 40 and 49 years old with primary liver carcinoma and hepatitis B virus infection.

The CDR3 is CATRASGIVGELFF. CDR3 DNA sequence: TGCGCCACTAGGGCTAGCGGGATCGTCGGGGAGCTGTTTTTT. This chain uses TRBV10-1 with TRBJ2-2, with TRBD2 matching 9 bases. The CDR3 totals 14 residues. The J segment lost 7 bases and the V segment lost 10 bases, leaving 10 bases of the junction unmatched. Germline loops: CDR1 WNHNN, CDR2 SYGVQD (reference sequence).

This clonotype was observed at least ten times. The CDR3 sequence is CASSEGSVGQFF. DNA of the CDR3: TGTGCCAGCAGTGAAGGAAGCGTGGGGCAGTTCTTC. The chain is built from TRBV6-1 and TRBJ2-1; D unresolved. This CDR3 has 12 residues. Germline V gene lookup returns CDR1 MNHNS and CDR2 SASEGT. V shed 1 base and J shed 12 bases, with 10 bases lying between them.

This clonotype was seen only a few times. The chain has TRBV6-5 and TRBJ2-6, with D perhaps matching TRBD1 (5 bases). There are 13 residues in the CDR3. V lost 3 bases and J lost 9, with 9 bases in between. Germline CDR1 and CDR2: MNHEY and SVGAGI. For the CDR3, the DNA is TGTGCCAGCAGTTATTCGACAGTCAACGTCCTGACTTTC. Translated: CASSYSTVNVLTF.

The J gene is TRBJ2-1, the V gene TRBV28; no clear D gene. The CDR3 is made up of 16 amino acids. Trimming cost V 9 bases and J 8 bases, with 26 bases left between them. In germline, CDR1 is MDHEN, CDR2 SYDVKM. CDR3 residues: CASTVSSRPESYEQFF. CDR3 DNA sequence: TGTGCCAGTACGGTATCCTCCAGGCCCGAATCCTATGAGCAGTTCTTC.

This clonotype occurred many times. The V gene is TRBV6-4, the J gene TRBJ2-2; D tentatively reads TRBD1 or TRBD2 (6 bases each). CDR3 length equals 15 residues. CDR1 and CDR2 (germline): MRHNA, SNTAGT. Between the trimmed V and J ends, which lost 4 bases and 3 bases, there was a span of 12 bases. Here the CDR3 reads CASSAGDLDTGELFF. The CDR3 bases are TGTGCCAGCAGTGCAGGGGACTTGGACACCGGGGAGCTGTTTTTT.

About this clonotype: At one end the junction does not follow the germline gene, possibly because of a read error. The rearrangement uses TRBV29-1 and TRBJ2-5; D is perhaps TRBD1 (6 bases). Germline CDR1 and CDR2: SQVTM and ANQGSEA. This CDR3 is 13 amino acids long. The CDR3 DNA is TGCAGTGTTGAAGGGACACCCAAAGAGACCCATTACTTC. Encoded protein: CSVEGTPKETHYF.

CDR3 sequence: CASRFGGGSEQYF. For the CDR3, the DNA is TGTGCCAGCAGGTTCGGAGGGGGCAGCGAGCAGTACTTC. The chain has TRBV11-2 and TRBJ2-7; D perhaps matches TRBD1 (7 bases). CDR3 length: 13 residues. CDR1 is SGHAT and CDR2 is FQNNGV in the germline V gene. Trimming cost V 6 bases and J 6 bases, with 15 bases left between them.

This clonotype has a count of ten or more. J is TRBJ1-3 and V is TRBV14; D unresolved. CDR1 and CDR2 (germline): SGHDN, FVKESK. The CDR3 sequence is 16 residues long. Trimming left V 4 bases short and J 0 bases short, with 13 bases between. CDR3 sequence (DNA): TGTGCCAGCAGCCTCTCATTGTCGTACTCTGGAAACACCATATATTTT. Its protein is CASSLSLSYSGNTIYF.

As to this clonotype: A much larger clonotype is one base distant, so this may be a read error. The chain combines TRBV5-1 with TRBJ2-3; D gene ambiguous. The CDR3 loop spans 14 amino acids. In germline, CDR1 is SGHRS, CDR2 YFSETQ. The CDR3 DNA is TGCGCCAGCAGCCCCCCCTACAGCATAGATACGCAGTATTTT. The encoded protein is CASSPPYSIDTQYF.

This chain links TRBV13 with TRBJ2-2, with TRBD2 matching 8 bases. This CDR3 is 16 amino acids long. Per the germline V gene, CDR1 is PRHDT and CDR2 is FYEKMQ (reference sequence). The CDR3 DNA is TGTACCGGCAGCTTAGCGCGGGAGGTTTACACCGGGGAGCTGTTTTTT. This sequence encodes CTGSLAREVYTGELFF.

A remark on this clonotype: This may come from a read error, since a much larger clone is one base off. The chain uses TRBV30 and TRBJ2-1; a possible D gene is TRBD2 (5 bases). The ends were cut back, 3 bases at V and 0 bases at J, with 18 bases in the middle. The CDR3 spans 17 residues. In germline, CDR1 is GTSNPN, CDR2 SVGIG (reference sequence). The CDR3 loop is CAWSGPRELSSYNEQFF. The CDR3 region has the DNA TGTGCCTGGAGCGGCCCGAGGGAGTTAAGCTCCTACAATGAGCAGTTCTTC. Full variable domain (missing parts from reference TRBV30 and TRBJ2-1): SQTIHQWPATLVQPVGSPLSLECTVEGTSNPNLYWYRQAAGRGLQLLFYSVGIGQISSEVPQNLSASRPQDRQFILSSKKLLLSDSGFYLCAWSGPRELSSYNEQFFGPGTRLTVL.

The chain carries TRBV11-3 and TRBJ2-1; weak D call: TRBD2 (6 bases). The germline V and J ends were trimmed by 5 bases and 7 bases, with 18 bases remaining between them. The CDR3 is 15 residues long. Per the germline V gene, CDR1 is SGHNT and CDR2 is YENEEA. The CDR3 DNA reads TGTGCCAGCAGCGTCGGGACTGGAGAGACTAATGAGCAGTTCTTC. It translates to CASSVGTGETNEQFF.

This clonotype appeared a single time. This is likely a read error, given that the CDR3 carries no conserved phenylalanine or tryptophan at its end. This sequence joins TRBV29-1 and TRBJ2-2; 9 positions match TRBD2. V shed 4 bases and J 0 bases; nucleotides not matched to a gene: 3. There are 15 residues in the CDR3. Per the germline V gene, CDR1 is SQVTM and CDR2 is ANQGSEA. As DNA, the CDR3 is TGCAGCGTTGGGACTAGCGTGGCGAACACCGGGGAGCTGTTTTCT. This gives the protein CSVGTSVANTGELFS.

The rearrangement uses TRBV11-2 and TRBJ2-7; D is unresolved. The germline gives CDR1 SGHAT, CDR2 FQNNGV. The CDR3 is 15 residues long. Deletions cut 11 bases from V and 0 bases from J, with 20 bases between. CDR3: CAGNTTDFSSYEQYF. The CDR3 bases are TGTGCCGGCAACACCACAGATTTTAGCTCCTACGAGCAGTACTTC.

The table lists this clonotype with many counts. The chain employs TRBV13 and TRBJ2-7; 9 positions agree with TRBD2. The V segment lost 3 bases and the J segment 0 bases; nucleotides outside the gene matches: 0. Per the germline V gene, CDR1 is PRHDT and CDR2 is FYEKMQ (reference sequence). The CDR3 is 14 amino acids. For the CDR3, the DNA is TGTGCCAGCAGCTTGACTAGCGGCTCCTACGAGCAGTACTTC. This gives the protein CASSLTSGSYEQYF.

About this clonotype: Because it lacks the conserved phenylalanine or tryptophan at the end, this CDR3 is likely a read error. This chain links TRBV12-3 or TRBV12-4 with TRBJ2-5; 8 bases are a match to TRBD1. After removal of 8 bases from V and 7 bases from J, the junction contained 12 bases not matched to a gene. This CDR3 is 14 amino acids long. The CDR3 nucleotides are TGTGCCAGCGGGACCGGGACAGGAGCTGGGACCCAGTACCTC. Its protein is CASGTGTGAGTQYL.

In the case of this clonotype: One junction end does not reproduce the germline sequence, and a read error may be involved. The V call is TRBV29-1, the J call TRBJ2-5, with unresolved D. The CDR3 extends over 12 amino acids. Germline V gene data show CDR1 as SQVTM and CDR2 as ANQGSEA. This CDR3 is CSVAHTQETRYF. The CDR3, as DNA: TGCAGCGTTGCACATACCCAAGAGACCCGGTACTTC.

The rearrangement uses TRBV4-1 and TRBJ2-4, with D perhaps TRBD2 (6 bases). The CDR3 length is 14 residues. Germline V CDR1 and CDR2: MGHRA, YSYEKL. V lost 7 bases and J 16 bases, leaving 26 bases between the germline ends. The CDR3 loop is CASNQEDGGPNQYF. Here the CDR3 DNA reads TGCGCCAGCAACCAGGAAGACGGGGGACCTAACCAATACTTC.

Notes on this clonotype: Lacking the conserved final phenylalanine or tryptophan, this CDR3 likely reflects a read error. This sequence joins TRBV11-2 and TRBJ2-1, with D possibly TRBD2 on 6 matching bases. This CDR3 spans 16 amino acids. From germline, CDR1 is SGHAT and CDR2 FQNNGV. The CDR3: CAISPLRASAYNEQFS. The CDR3 DNA sequence: TGTGCCATCAGCCCGTTGAGGGCTAGCGCATACAATGAGCAGTTCTCC.

Details on this clonotype: An end of the junction differs from the germline gene, which may be a read error. V is TRBV6-6 and J is TRBJ2-7; the D gene is possibly TRBD2 (5 bases). Germline CDR1 MNHNY, CDR2 SVGAGI (reference sequence). This CDR3 is 15 amino acids long. The CDR3 bases are TGTGCCAGCAGTCACCACGCCTACGGGAACTACGAGCAGTATTTC. It is translated as CASSHHAYGNYEQYF.

In this sample, this clonotype turned up once. Germline and junction disagree at one end, which may indicate a read error. This chain uses TRBV28 with TRBJ2-2; 10 bases fit TRBD1. The CDR3 is made up of 17 amino acids. Germline CDR1 MDHEN, CDR2 SYDVKM. The DNA of the CDR3 is TGTGCCAACAGAGGGGGACAGGGGTATCAGAACACCGGGGGGCTGTTTTTT. Translated: CANRGGQGYQNTGGLFF.

This clonotype counts as medium-sized. This chain uses TRBV28 with TRBJ2-5; 7 bases are shared with TRBD2. Germline V gives CDR1 MDHEN, CDR2 SYDVKM. The CDR3 length is 16 residues. V shed 5 bases, J shed 0 bases, and the junction held 9 bases outside the gene matches. For the CDR3, the DNA is TGTGCCAGCAGTCTAGTCCCTAGCGGAAACCAAGAGACCCAGTACTTC. Its protein is CASSLVPSGNQETQYF.

A word on this clonotype: Its ends do not fully match the called genes, so a read error is possible. The rearrangement links TRBV6-5 to TRBJ2-7; D gene ambiguous. The CDR3 is made up of 14 amino acids. Germline V lookup: CDR1 MNHEY, CDR2 SVGAGI. The CDR3 coding sequence is TGCGCCAGCAGTTTACGTCGTTTTCGAGACGAGCTGTACTTC. Protein product: CASSLRRFRDELYF.